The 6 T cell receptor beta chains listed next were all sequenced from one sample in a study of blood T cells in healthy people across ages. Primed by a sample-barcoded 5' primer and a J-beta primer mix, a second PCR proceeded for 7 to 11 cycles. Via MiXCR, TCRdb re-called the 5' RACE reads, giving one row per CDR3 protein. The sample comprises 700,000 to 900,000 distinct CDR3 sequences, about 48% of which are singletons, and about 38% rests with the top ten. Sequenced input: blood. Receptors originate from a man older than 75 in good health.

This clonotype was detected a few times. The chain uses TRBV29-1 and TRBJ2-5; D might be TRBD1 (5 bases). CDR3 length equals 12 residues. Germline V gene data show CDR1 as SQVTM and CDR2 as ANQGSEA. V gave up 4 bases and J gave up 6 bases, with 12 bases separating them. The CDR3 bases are TGCAGCGTTGGTCTCCAGGGTCAGACCCAGTACTTC. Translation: CSVGLQGQTQYF.

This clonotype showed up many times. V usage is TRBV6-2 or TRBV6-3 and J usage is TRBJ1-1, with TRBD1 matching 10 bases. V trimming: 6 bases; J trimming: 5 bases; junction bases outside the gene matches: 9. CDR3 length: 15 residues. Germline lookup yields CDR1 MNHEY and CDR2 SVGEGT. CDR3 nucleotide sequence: TGTGCCAGCAGCCCGACAGGGGGCAGCCAGACTGAAGCTTTCTTT. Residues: CASSPTGGSQTEAFF.

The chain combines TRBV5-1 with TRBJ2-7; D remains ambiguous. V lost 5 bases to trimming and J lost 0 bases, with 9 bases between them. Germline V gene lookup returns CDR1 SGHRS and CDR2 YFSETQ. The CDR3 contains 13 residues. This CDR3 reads CASRVASSYEQYF. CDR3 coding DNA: TGCGCCAGCAGGGTTGCGAGCTCCTACGAGCAGTACTTC.

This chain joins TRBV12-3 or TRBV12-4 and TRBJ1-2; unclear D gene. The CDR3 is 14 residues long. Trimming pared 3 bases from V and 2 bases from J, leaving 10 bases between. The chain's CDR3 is CASSFRAANYGYTF. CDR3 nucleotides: TGTGCCAGCAGTTTTCGGGCTGCGAACTATGGCTACACCTTC.

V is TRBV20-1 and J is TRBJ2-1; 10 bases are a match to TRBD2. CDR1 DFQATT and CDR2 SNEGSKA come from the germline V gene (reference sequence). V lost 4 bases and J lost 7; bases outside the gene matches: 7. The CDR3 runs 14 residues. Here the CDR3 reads CSATPSGRRNEQFF. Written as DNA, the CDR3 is TGCAGTGCTACTCCTAGCGGGAGAAGGAATGAGCAGTTCTTC.

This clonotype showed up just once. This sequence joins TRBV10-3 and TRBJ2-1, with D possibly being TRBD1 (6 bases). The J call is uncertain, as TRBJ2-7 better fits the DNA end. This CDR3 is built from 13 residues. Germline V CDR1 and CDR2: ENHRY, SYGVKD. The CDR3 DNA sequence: TGTGCCATCGGATTTGGACAGTACAATGAGCAGTACTTC. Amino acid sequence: CAIGFGQYNEQYF.